This T cell receptor (beta chain) was sequenced in a study of long-term antiretroviral therapy in people with HIV. Trimming shortened V by 4 bases and J by 4 bases, and 12 bases separated the two germline ends. CDR3 length: 14 amino acids. Germline-derived CDR1 and CDR2 are SGHRS and YFSETQ. Survey-level resolution applied to immunoSEQ assay v3.0. Sequenced by immunoSEQ multiplex PCR; TCRdb stores in-frame clones only, minus some. There are under 40,000 clones in the sample; 70% to 90% occur only once, and roughly 5% lies in the top ten. This TCR derives from a woman under 40 with HIV. The rearrangement joins TRBV5-1 to TRBJ2-1; the D gene could be TRBD1 or TRBD2 (5 bases each). This material consisted of unsorted PBMCs, taken 2.8 years before starting antiretroviral therapy. CDR3 nucleotide sequence: TGCGCCAGCAGCCCCCGGGGACCGTACAATGAGCAGTTCTTC. This sequence encodes CASSPRGPYNEQFF. Variable domain in full (rest from reference TRBV5-1 and TRBJ2-1): KAGVTQTPRYLIKTRGQQVTLSCSPISGHRSVSWYQQTPGQGLQFLFEYFSETQRNKGNFPGRFSGRQFSNSRSEMNVSTLELGDSALYLCASSPRGPYNEQFFGPGTRLTVL.